Following are 10 T cell receptor beta chains from one sample sequenced in a study of technical replicates of blood from a few donors. Assay: immunoSEQ multiplex PCR; the TCRdb copy retains only in-frame clones and omits some. The sample shows around 50,000 clones, around 95% of them seen only once. Sequenced material: T cells isolated from PBMCs. The receptors stem from a human donor in good health.

V is TRBV19 and J is TRBJ1-2, with TRBD1 identical over 7 bases. CDR1 and CDR2 (germline): LNHDA, SQIVND (reference sequence). With V trimmed by 5 bases and J by 5 bases, 17 bases remained unmatched. The CDR3 is made up of 17 amino acids. This chain's CDR3 is CASSFPFDREVRYGYTF. As DNA, the CDR3 is TGTGCCAGTAGTTTTCCCTTCGACAGGGAGGTTCGATATGGCTACACCTTC.

The chain couples TRBV5-1 to TRBJ1-5, with 10 bases fitting TRBD1. Trimming took 3 bases from V and 0 from J; bases not matched to a gene: 3. Germline CDR1 SGHRS, CDR2 YFSETQ. The CDR3 contains 16 residues. The CDR3 loop reads CASSWGTGDSNQPQHF. Written as DNA, the CDR3 is TGCGCCAGCAGCTGGGGGACAGGGGATAGCAATCAGCCCCAGCATTTT.

The rearrangement uses TRBV12-5 and TRBJ2-7; the match to TRBD2 covers 9 bases. The CDR3 contains 16 residues. The germline CDR1 and CDR2 sequences are LGHNT and FRNRAP. The V gene end was trimmed by 3 bases and the J gene end by 5 bases; junction bases not matched to a gene: 11. CDR3 bases: TGTGCTAGTGGTTTCATTTTAGCGGGAGTATTAGACGAGCAGTACTTC. It specifies CASGFILAGVLDEQYF.

V gene TRBV4-1 combines with J gene TRBJ2-1, with TRBD2 matching over 9 bases. The CDR3 is 14 residues long. Germline lookup yields CDR1 MGHRA and CDR2 YSYEKL. The trim removed 1 base at V and 10 bases at J, leaving 5 bases unmatched. This CDR3 reads CASSQVRLADEQFF. The CDR3 DNA reads TGCGCCAGCAGCCAAGTCAGACTAGCGGACGAGCAGTTCTTC.

The V and J genes are TRBV7-9 and TRBJ2-5, with D maybe TRBD2 (6 bases). This CDR3 comprises 15 residues. Trimming removed 3 bases at V and 3 bases at J, with 14 bases between. Germline V CDR1 and CDR2: SEHNR, FQNEAQ (reference sequence). The CDR3, as DNA: TGTGCCAGCAGCTTGGAGGGAAAAGGGGAAGAGACCCAGTACTTC. Amino acids: CASSLEGKGEETQYF.

This chain links TRBV28 with TRBJ2-1; 7 nucleotides line up with TRBD1. This CDR3 spans 13 amino acids. V lost 6 bases, J lost 3 bases, and 2 bases stayed unmatched. Germline V CDR1 and CDR2: MDHEN, SYDVKM. DNA of the CDR3: TGTGCCAGCAGGGGGACAGACTACAATGAGCAGTTCTTC. It is translated as CASRGTDYNEQFF.

This rearrangement joins TRBV29-1 to TRBJ2-1; the D is unclear. V lost 3 bases to trimming and J lost 4 bases, with 7 bases between them. Germline-derived CDR1 and CDR2 are SQVTM and ANQGSEA. The CDR3 extends over 12 amino acids. The CDR3 here is CSVDIRYNEQFF. The CDR3 DNA follows: TGCAGCGTTGATATTAGATACAATGAGCAGTTCTTC.

This clone was found a few times. The chain couples TRBV29-1 to TRBJ1-1; D is unclear. Trimming took 7 bases from V and 8 from J, leaving 11 bases between them. Per the germline V gene, CDR1 is SQVTM and CDR2 is ANQGSEA. The length of the CDR3 is 10 residues. CDR3 loop: CSAGTVEAFF. DNA for the CDR3: TGCAGCGCAGGAACAGTAGAAGCTTTCTTT.

A few counts support this clone. This chain joins TRBV5-1 and TRBJ2-7; TRBD1 is a possible D gene (6 bases). From germline, CDR1 is SGHRS and CDR2 YFSETQ. This CDR3 is 15 amino acids long. Trimming removed 5 bases at V and 7 bases at J, with 22 bases between. CDR3 bases: TGCGCCAGCAGGACAGGTCCGGGTTCTGATGGGGAGCAGTACTTC. Translation: CASRTGPGSDGEQYF.

V and J are TRBV5-6 and TRBJ2-7; TRBD2 might be the D (5 bases). The length of the CDR3 is 14 residues. The germline V gene encodes CDR1 SGHDT and CDR2 YYEEEE. The V gene lost 0 bases and the J gene lost 3 bases, with 10 bases spanning the gap. The CDR3 bases are TGTGCCAGCAGCTTGGGGAGGTTTGACTACGAGCAGTACTTC. Its translation: CASSLGRFDYEQYF. Drawing the rest from reference TRBV5-6 and TRBJ2-7, the complete variable domain is DAGVTQSPTHLIKTRGQQVTLRCSPKSGHDTVSWYQQALGQGPQFIFQYYEEEERQRGNFPDRFSGHQFPNYSSELNVNALLLGDSALYLCASSLGRFDYEQYFGPGTRLTVT.